This TCR beta chain was recovered during a study of CD8 T cells in Susac syndrome. Study in general: At blood draw, Susac syndrome patients were therapy-naive, on corticosteroids, or on intravenous immunoglobulin alone.

From germline, CDR1 is GTSNPN and CDR2 SVGIG (reference sequence). This CDR3 comprises 15 residues. Trimming cost V 3 bases and J 0 bases, with 14 bases left between them. With random hexamers, roughly 0.45 to 1 ug RNA was reverse transcribed. In TCRdb, the immunoSEQ multiplex PCR reads were re-called with MiXCR into one record per CDR3 protein. Of 170,000 or so distinct CDR3 sequences listed, 95% to 97% are singletons. Purification of the CD8+ and CD4+ T cells relied on negative isolation, and TEMRA cells underwent FACS enrichment. This chain links TRBV30 with TRBJ1-2; D is unclear. This receptor was obtained from a human donor with Susac syndrome. The specimen sequenced was CD4+ T cells from PBMCs. In nucleotides, the CDR3 is TGTGCCTGGAGCCCCTGGGGTCGAGCTAACTATGGCTACACCTTC. It specifies CAWSPWGRANYGYTF. Full variable domain (remainder filled in from reference TRBV30 and TRBJ1-2): SQTIHQWPATLVQPVGSPLSLECTVEGTSNPNLYWYRQAAGRGLQLLFYSVGIGQISSEVPQNLSASRPQDRQFILSSKKLLLSDSGFYLCAWSPWGRANYGYTFGSGTRLTVV.